This is a list of T cell receptor beta chains from one sample in a study of shared clonotypes between healthy human individuals. Profiled with immunoSEQ multiplex PCR; TCRdb holds only in-frame clones, not every one. This repertoire shows about 1 million clones, approximately 68% found once; its top ten account for approximately 1.5%. The material sequenced was memory CD4+ T cells sorted from blood. Source of these receptors: a man younger than 35 in good health. Both conserved end residues are part of each CDR3. The D gene is left open where the match is weak. Rows may omit the clone size; those that give it use once, few, many or a size class.

j_call clone_size v_call d_call cdr3_aa cdr3_nt
TRBJ2-1 . TRBV2 TRBD2 CASRRTSGLYNEQFF TGTGCCAGCAGGAGGACTAGCGGCCTCTACAATGAGCAGTTCTTC
TRBJ2-3 . TRBV2 . CASSDRSFTDTQYF TGTGCCAGCAGTGATAGGTCTTTCACAGATACGCAGTATTTT
TRBJ1-4 . TRBV4-3 . CASSPGVRANEKLFF TGCGCCAGCAGCCCAGGGGTCCGGGCTAATGAAAAACTGTTTTTT
TRBJ2-1 . TRBV6-5 TRBD1 CATQGAIPYNEQFF TGTGCCACCCAGGGGGCAATCCCCTACAATGAGCAGTTCTTC
TRBJ2-3 . TRBV7-2 . CASSGHDTQYF TGTGCCAGCAGCGGGCACGATACGCAGTATTTT
TRBJ2-2 . TRBV11-3 . CASSLGAGAVTGELFF TGTGCCAGCAGCTTAGGGGCGGGGGCCGTCACCGGGGAGCTGTTTTTT
TRBJ2-3 few TRBV7-2 . CATGRFADTQYF TGTGCCACCGGTCGGTTTGCAGATACGCAGTATTTT
TRBJ2-2 few TRBV20-1 . CSARGYGELFF TGCAGTGCTAGGGGATACGGGGAGCTGTTTTTT
TRBJ2-1 . TRBV4-1 TRBD2 CASSQEGGGGSSYNEQFF TGCGCCAGCAGCCAAGAGGGTGGCGGGGGGAGCTCCTACAATGAGCAGTTCTTC
TRBJ1-2 once TRBV30 TRBD1 CAWAGGDYGYTF TGTGCCTGGGCAGGGGGCGATTATGGCTACACCTTC
TRBJ2-7 . TRBV2 TRBD2 CAGGTSGPYEQYF TGTGCCGGAGGGACTAGCGGACCCTACGAGCAGTACTTC
TRBJ2-7 . TRBV20-1 . CSARVASGQYF TGCAGTGCCAGGGTGGCGTCCGGGCAGTACTTC
TRBJ1-1 . TRBV6-1 . CASCFRQTEAFF TGTGCCAGCTGTTTTCGGCAGACTGAAGCTTTCTTT
TRBJ2-7 . TRBV5-6 . CASTLTGYEQYF TGTGCCAGCACCTTGACCGGATACGAGCAGTACTTC
TRBJ2-3 once TRBV6-5 TRBD1 CASSYRGADTQYF TGTGCCAGCAGCTACAGGGGGGCAGATACGCAGTATTTT
TRBJ2-6 . TRBV5-4 . CASSQGGSGANVLTF TGTGCCAGCAGCCAAGGGGGCTCTGGGGCCAACGTCCTGACTTTC
TRBJ2-3 . TRBV6-6 TRBD2 CASTPGGALVNTQYF TGTGCCAGCACCCCGGGGGGGGCCTTGGTAAATACGCAGTATTTT
TRBJ2-6 . TRBV11-2 . CASSLGALGSGANVLTF TGTGCCAGCAGCTTAGGGGCTTTGGGCTCTGGGGCCAACGTCCTGACTTTC
TRBJ1-1 once TRBV7-2 TRBD1 CASSLSTGGDTEAFF TGTGCCAGCAGCTTATCGACAGGGGGGGACACTGAAGCTTTCTTT
TRBJ2-6 . TRBV6-1 . CASSEGRTGANVLTF TGTGCCAGCAGTGAAGGGAGGACTGGGGCCAACGTCCTGACTTTC
TRBJ1-1 . TRBV20-1 . CSARTVQGAFF TGCAGTGCTAGGACGGTTCAGGGGGCTTTCTTT
TRBJ2-1 . TRBV2 . CASRGLAYNEQFF TGTGCCAGCAGGGGCCTGGCGTACAATGAGCAGTTCTTC
TRBJ2-1 . TRBV19 TRBD2 CASSTLAGVSNEQFF TGTGCCAGTAGTACCCTAGCGGGAGTAAGCAATGAGCAGTTCTTC
TRBJ2-7 . TRBV10-2 . CASGWQYEQYF TGCGCCAGCGGGTGGCAGTACGAGCAGTACTTC
TRBJ2-3 . TRBV5-1 . CASSLLGTSTDTQYF TGCGCCAGCAGCTTGTTGGGGACTAGCACAGATACGCAGTATTTT
TRBJ2-5 . TRBV5-1 . CASSSGGSQETQYF TGCGCCAGCAGCTCCGGGGGTTCCCAAGAGACCCAGTACTTC
TRBJ1-4 . TRBV29-1 . CSVGRTNEKLFF TGCAGCGTTGGCCGGACAAATGAAAAACTGTTTTTT
TRBJ2-5 few TRBV6-5 . CASGGSGETQYF TGTGCCAGCGGGGGGAGCGGAGAGACCCAGTACTTC
TRBJ2-7 . TRBV11-2 TRBD1 CASSLGQVSYEQYF TGTGCCAGCAGCCTAGGACAGGTTTCTTACGAGCAGTACTTC
TRBJ2-1 . TRBV19 TRBD2 CASKRLAGDEQFF TGTGCCAGTAAAAGGCTAGCGGGCGACGAGCAGTTCTTC
TRBJ2-2 . TRBV11-2 . CASSLGARTGELFF TGTGCCAGCAGCTTAGGGGCCCGGACCGGGGAGCTGTTTTTT
TRBJ2-7 . TRBV21-1 . CARHPCRGAYEQYF TGTGCCCGTCACCCCTGCCGGGGGGCCTACGAGCAGTACTTC
TRBJ2-3 . TRBV18 . CASSPSVKSTDTQYF TGTGCCAGCTCACCATCGGTGAAGAGCACAGATACGCAGTATTTT
TRBJ2-2 . TRBV11-1 . CASSQGLGGTGELFF TGTGCCAGCAGCCAAGGCTTAGGGGGCACCGGGGAGCTGTTTTTT
TRBJ1-1 . TRBV5-6 . CASSVGTPQAFF TGTGCCAGCAGCGTTGGGACTCCGCAGGCTTTCTTT
TRBJ2-5 . TRBV5-1 TRBD2 CASSGTSGRIETQYF TGCGCCAGCAGCGGAACTAGCGGGAGGATTGAGACCCAGTACTTC
TRBJ1-5 . TRBV19 TRBD1 CASSGGGGDQPQHF TGTGCCAGTTCTGGAGGGGGCGGTGATCAGCCCCAGCATTTT